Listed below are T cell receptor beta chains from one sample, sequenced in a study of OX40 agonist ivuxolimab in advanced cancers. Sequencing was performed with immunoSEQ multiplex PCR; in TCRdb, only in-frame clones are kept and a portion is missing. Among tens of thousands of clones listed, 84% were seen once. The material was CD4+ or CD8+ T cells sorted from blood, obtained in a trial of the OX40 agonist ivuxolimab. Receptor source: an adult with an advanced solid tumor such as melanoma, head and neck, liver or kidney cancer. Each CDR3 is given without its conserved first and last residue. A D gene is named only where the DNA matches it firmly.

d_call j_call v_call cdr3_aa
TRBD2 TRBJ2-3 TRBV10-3 AISEGLAGDTQY
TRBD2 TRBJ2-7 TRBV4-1 ASSQDQASGAEQY
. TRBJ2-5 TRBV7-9 ASSPLGGRGETQY
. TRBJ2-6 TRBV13 ASSFFMGSGANVLT
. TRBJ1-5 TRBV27 ASSLVGTNQPQH
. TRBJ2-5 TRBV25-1 SAALQETQY
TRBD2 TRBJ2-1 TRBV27 ASSIGTRSYNEQF
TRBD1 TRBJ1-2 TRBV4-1 ASSQGQGNLGYT
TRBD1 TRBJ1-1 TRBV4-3 ASSQYRGMNTEAF
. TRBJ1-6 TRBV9 ASSPILRGENSPLH
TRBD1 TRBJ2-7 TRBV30 AGNRDRAYEQY
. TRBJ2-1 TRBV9 ASSLGGSYDNEQF
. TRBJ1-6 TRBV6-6 ASSYSNSHNSPLH
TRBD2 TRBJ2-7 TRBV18 ASSLAPGGYEQY
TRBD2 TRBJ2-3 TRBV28 ASGLGSSGSADTQY